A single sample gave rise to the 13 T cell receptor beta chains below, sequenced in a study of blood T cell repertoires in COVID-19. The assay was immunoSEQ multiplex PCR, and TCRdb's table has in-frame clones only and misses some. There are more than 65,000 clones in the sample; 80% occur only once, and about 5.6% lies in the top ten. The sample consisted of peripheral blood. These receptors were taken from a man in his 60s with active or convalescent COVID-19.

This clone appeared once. The CDR3 here is CASSQDLAGGLNTIYF. In nucleotides, the CDR3 is TGCGCCAGCAGCCAAGATCTGGCGGGGGGTTTAAACACCATATATTTT. The V call is TRBV4-1, the J call TRBJ1-3; TRBD1 might be the D (5 bases). The CDR3 loop spans 16 amino acids. The V gene's germline CDR1 is MGHRA and CDR2 YSYEKL. Trimming removed 0 bases from V and 6 bases from J, with 15 bases in between.

CDR3: CASSQEASGTPSPAYQPQHF. As DNA, the CDR3 is TGTGCCAGCAGCCAAGAGGCCTCCGGGACACCTTCCCCCGCCTATCAGCCCCAGCATTTT. The V and J genes are TRBV4-2 and TRBJ1-5; D perhaps matches TRBD1 (6 bases). Trimming shortened V by 0 bases and J by 5 bases, and 26 bases separated the two germline ends. Germline CDR1 LGHNA, CDR2 YNFKEQ. There are 20 residues in the CDR3.

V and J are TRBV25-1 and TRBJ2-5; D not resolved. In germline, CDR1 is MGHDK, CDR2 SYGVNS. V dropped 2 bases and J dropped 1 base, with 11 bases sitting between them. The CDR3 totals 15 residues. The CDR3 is CASSETRSFQETQYF. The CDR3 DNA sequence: TGTGCCAGCAGTGAAACGAGATCGTTCCAAGAGACCCAGTACTTC.

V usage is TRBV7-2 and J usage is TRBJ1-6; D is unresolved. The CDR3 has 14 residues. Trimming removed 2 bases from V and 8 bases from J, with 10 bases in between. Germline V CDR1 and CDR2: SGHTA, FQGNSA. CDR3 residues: CASSLPGGHSPLHF. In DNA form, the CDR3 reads TGTGCCAGCAGCTTACCGGGAGGGCATTCACCCCTCCACTTT.

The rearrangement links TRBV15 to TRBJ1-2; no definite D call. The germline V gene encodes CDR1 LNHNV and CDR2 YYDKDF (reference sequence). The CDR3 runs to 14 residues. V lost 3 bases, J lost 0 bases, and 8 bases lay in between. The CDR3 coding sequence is TGTGCCACCAGCAGGGCACAACCTAACTATGGCTACACCTTC. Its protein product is CATSRAQPNYGYTF.

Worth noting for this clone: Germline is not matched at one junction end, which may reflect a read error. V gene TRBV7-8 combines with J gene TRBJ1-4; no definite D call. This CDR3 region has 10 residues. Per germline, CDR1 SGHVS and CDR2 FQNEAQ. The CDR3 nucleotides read TGTGCCAGCAGCACCGGCCTAGCTATTTTT. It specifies CASSTGLAIF.

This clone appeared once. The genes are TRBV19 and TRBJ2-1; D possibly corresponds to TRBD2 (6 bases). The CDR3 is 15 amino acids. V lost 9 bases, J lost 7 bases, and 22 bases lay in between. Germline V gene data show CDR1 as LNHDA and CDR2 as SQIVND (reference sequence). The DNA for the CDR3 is TGTGCCAGCCGGGGGTGGGAAGGTGGGGAGAATGAGCAGTTCTTC. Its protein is CASRGWEGGENEQFF.

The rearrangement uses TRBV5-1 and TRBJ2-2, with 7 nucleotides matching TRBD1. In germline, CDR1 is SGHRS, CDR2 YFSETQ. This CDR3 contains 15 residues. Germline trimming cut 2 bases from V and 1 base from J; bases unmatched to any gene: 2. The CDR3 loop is CASSFNRGNTGELFF. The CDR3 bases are TGCGCCAGCAGCTTCAACAGGGGGAACACCGGGGAGCTGTTTTTT.

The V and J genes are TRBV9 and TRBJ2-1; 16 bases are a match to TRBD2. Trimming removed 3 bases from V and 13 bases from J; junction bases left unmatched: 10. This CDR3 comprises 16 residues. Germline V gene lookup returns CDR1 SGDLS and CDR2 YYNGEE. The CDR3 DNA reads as TGTGCCAGCAGCGCCCACCCCGGGACTAGCGGGGGGGAACAGTTCTTC. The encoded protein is CASSAHPGTSGGEQFF.

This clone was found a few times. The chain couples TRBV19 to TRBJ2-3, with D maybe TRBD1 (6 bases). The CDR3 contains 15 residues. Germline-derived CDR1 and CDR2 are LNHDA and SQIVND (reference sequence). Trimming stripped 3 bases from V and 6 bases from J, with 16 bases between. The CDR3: CASSMSGVGADTQYF. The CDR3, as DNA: TGTGCCAGTAGTATGTCGGGTGTGGGGGCCGATACGCAGTATTTT. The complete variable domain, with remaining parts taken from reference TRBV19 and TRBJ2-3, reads DGGITQSPKYLFRKEGQNVTLSCEQNLNHDAMYWYRQDPGQGLRLIYYSQIVNDFQKGDIAEGYSVSREKKESFPLTVTSAQKNPTAFYLCASSMSGVGADTQYFGPGTRLTVL.

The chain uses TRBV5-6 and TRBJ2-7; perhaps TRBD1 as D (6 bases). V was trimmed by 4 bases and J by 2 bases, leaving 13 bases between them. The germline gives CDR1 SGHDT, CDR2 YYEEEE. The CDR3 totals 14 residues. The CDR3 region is CASSTTGATYEQYF. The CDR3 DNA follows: TGTGCCAGCAGCACGACAGGCGCCACCTACGAGCAGTACTTC.

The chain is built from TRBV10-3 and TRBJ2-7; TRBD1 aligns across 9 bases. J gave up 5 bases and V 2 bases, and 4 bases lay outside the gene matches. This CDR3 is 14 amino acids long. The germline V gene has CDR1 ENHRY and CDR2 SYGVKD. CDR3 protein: CAISERDRDDEQYF. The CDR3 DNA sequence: TGTGCCATCAGTGAGAGGGACAGGGACGACGAGCAGTACTTC.

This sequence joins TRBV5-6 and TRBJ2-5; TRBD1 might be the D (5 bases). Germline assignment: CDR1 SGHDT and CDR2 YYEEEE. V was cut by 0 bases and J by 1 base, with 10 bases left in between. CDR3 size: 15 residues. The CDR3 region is CASSLEGAPQETQYF. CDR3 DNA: TGTGCCAGCAGCTTGGAAGGGGCCCCCCAAGAGACCCAGTACTTC. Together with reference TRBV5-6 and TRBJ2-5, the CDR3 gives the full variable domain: DAGVTQSPTHLIKTRGQQVTLRCSPKSGHDTVSWYQQALGQGPQFIFQYYEEEERQRGNFPDRFSGHQFPNYSSELNVNALLLGDSALYLCASSLEGAPQETQYFGPGTRLLVL.